Listed here is a single T cell receptor (beta chain). Its antigen remains unknown. The sample comes from a study of T cell repertoires in cytomegalovirus infection. About the study: Recently identified HLA-C-restricted CMV epitopes were among the peptides used. Indicated by public TCR beta signatures were CMV infection and matching HLA type.

TCRdb fed the reads into MiXCR, producing one record per CDR3 protein. The sample holds about 830,000 distinct CDR3 sequences, about 31% seen once. The germline V gene encodes CDR1 DFQATT and CDR2 SNEGSKA (reference sequence). The CDR3 has 15 residues. V lost 0 bases, J lost 2 bases, and 11 bases lay in between. General observations from the study: Cumulative frequency (of public TCR beta family members) identified carriers of CMV plus the relevant HLA.

Sequenced material: cultured CD8+ T cells from PBMCs, taken from culture after CMV antigen stimulation. The genes are TRBV20-1 and TRBJ2-4, with D maybe TRBD1 (6 bases). The sequence was obtained from a human donor in good health (CMV status not recorded). Some clones in this sample may be carry-over from other donors' samples. The CDR3: CSARELQGSKNIQYF. The DNA of the CDR3 is TGCAGTGCTAGAGAGCTACAGGGATCCAAAAACATTCAGTACTTC.